The 17 T cell receptor beta chains below all came from one sample that was sequenced in a study of CD8+CD57+ T cells in acquired aplastic anemia. Sequenced patients had shown CD8+CD57+ cell expansion by flow cytometry. Profiling that covered TCR beta VDJ and CDR3 relied on genomic DNA as its template. TCRdb itself ran the reads through MiXCR, one entry per CDR3 protein. The sample consists of under 250,000 distinct CDR3 sequences, about 60% of them appearing once. The sequenced material came from sorted CD4+, CD8+, or CD8+CD57+ T cells (not recorded which) from PBMCs. These receptors came from a human donor with aplastic anemia.

J is TRBJ1-5 and V is TRBV10-3; tentatively, D is TRBD1 (5 bases). This CDR3 has 13 residues. Germline V lookup: CDR1 ENHRY, CDR2 SYGVKD. Trimming cost V 8 bases and J 2 bases, with 10 bases left between them. The CDR3 region has the DNA TGTGCCATCCGCGGGGACCGCAATCAGCCCCAGCATTTT. This translates into CAIRGDRNQPQHF.

This chain joins TRBV20-1 and TRBJ2-1, with TRBD2 identical over 9 bases. Losses at the gene ends were 6 bases for V and 10 bases for J; bases not matched to a gene: 13. Germline V gene sequence: CDR1 DFQATT, CDR2 SNEGSKA (reference sequence). The CDR3 spans 14 residues. CDR3 nucleotide sequence: TGCAGTGCCGAAATAGCGGGAGCTAACTACGAGCAGTTCTTC. It specifies CSAEIAGANYEQFF.

Ten or more counts support this clonotype. V is TRBV7-9 and J is TRBJ2-7; TRBD1 might be the D (7 bases). V was cut by 5 bases and J by 7 bases, with 9 bases left in between. The CDR3 has 11 residues. The germline V gene encodes CDR1 SEHNR and CDR2 FQNEAQ (reference sequence). The CDR3 DNA reads TGTGCCAGCAGCCCAGGGGGGGAGCAGTACTTC. Amino acid sequence: CASSPGGEQYF.

This clonotype was recorded only once. V usage is TRBV9 and J usage is TRBJ2-7, with D perhaps TRBD1 (6 bases). V was cut by 0 bases and J by 2 bases, with 9 bases left in between. The V gene's germline CDR1 is SGDLS and CDR2 YYNGEE. The CDR3 spans 14 residues. In nucleotides, the CDR3 is TGTGCCAGCAGCGTAGGGGACACACCCTACGAGCAGTACTTC. Its translation is CASSVGDTPYEQYF.

V gene TRBV6-5 combines with J gene TRBJ1-6; D is possibly TRBD1 (5 bases). V lost 6 bases and J 10 bases, leaving 16 bases between the germline ends. CDR1 and CDR2 from the germline V gene are MNHEY and SVGAGI. This CDR3 is 14 amino acids long. The chain's CDR3 is CASRHNPQGSPLHF. The CDR3 nucleotides read TGTGCCAGCAGACATAATCCCCAGGGATCACCCCTCCACTTT.

About this clonotype itself: An end of the junction does not agree with germline; a read error may underlie this. The gene calls are TRBV7-9 and TRBJ2-3, with D tentatively TRBD2 (5 bases). CDR1 is SEHNR and CDR2 is FQNEAQ in the germline V gene (reference sequence). This CDR3 is built from 15 residues. The CDR3 DNA sequence: TGTGCCAGCAGCCTAGCCGGGTACCTCACAGATACGCAGTATTTT. Protein: CASSLAGYLTDTQYF. The whole variable domain, remainder taken from reference TRBV7-9 and TRBJ2-3, is DTGVSQNPRHKITKRGQNVTFRCDPISEHNRLYWYRQTLGQGPEFLTYFQNEAQLEKSRLLSDRFSAERPKGSFSTLEIQRTEQGDSAMYLCASSLAGYLTDTQYFGPGTRLTVL.

This clonotype was counted only a few times. This chain links TRBV29-1 with TRBJ1-1; no reliable D call. The CDR3 is 12 amino acids. V lost 7 bases to trimming and J lost 1 base, with 10 bases between them. Germline lookup yields CDR1 SQVTM and CDR2 ANQGSEA. Written as DNA, the CDR3 is TGCAGCGGGTGGCTTGGGAACACTGAAGCTTTCTTT. This translates into CSGWLGNTEAFF.

This clonotype was observed a few times. The chain joins TRBV5-5 to TRBJ1-6; D not resolved. V was shortened by 4 bases and J by 2 bases, with 10 bases between the two germline ends. The CDR3 is 15 amino acids. Germline CDR1 and CDR2: SGHKS and YYEKEE (reference sequence). This CDR3 reads CASSIGSPYNSPLHF. CDR3 coding DNA: TGTGCCAGCAGCATCGGTAGCCCCTATAATTCACCCCTCCACTTT. The full variable domain, its missing parts supplied by reference TRBV5-5 and TRBJ1-6, is DAGVTQSPTHLIKTRGQQVTLRCSPISGHKSVSWYQQVLGQGPQFIFQYYEKEERGRGNFPDRFSARQFPNYSSELNVNALLLGDSALYLCASSIGSPYNSPLHFGNGTRLTVT.

This clonotype has only one observation. This sequence joins TRBV7-2 and TRBJ2-7; 12 nucleotides agree with TRBD1. With 6 bases clipped from V and 3 bases from J, the junction kept 6 bases outside the gene matches. CDR1 SGHTA and CDR2 FQGNSA come from the germline V gene. The CDR3 is made up of 15 amino acids. The CDR3 DNA is TGTGCCAGCAGGGACCGGGACAGGGGGCTCTACGAGCAGTACTTC. Its translation is CASRDRDRGLYEQYF.

This clonotype was detected many times. V is TRBV19 and J is TRBJ2-5, with a tentative D call TRBD1 (5 bases). CDR1 is LNHDA and CDR2 is SQIVND in the germline V gene (reference sequence). The CDR3 runs 15 residues. Between the trimmed V and J ends, which lost 7 bases and 5 bases, there was a span of 20 bases. As DNA, the CDR3 is TGTGCCAGTACCATTGGTGTGGGGCAGGGTGAGACCCAGTACTTC. The encoded protein is CASTIGVGQGETQYF.

There are many counts of this clonotype. The DNA for the CDR3 is TGTGCCAGCAGTTTCGCAGGGGCCTACGAGCAGTACTTC. Amino acids: CASSFAGAYEQYF. The rearrangement uses TRBV27 and TRBJ2-7; possibly TRBD1 for D (6 bases). Trimming left V 3 bases short and J 2 bases short, with 8 bases between. From germline, CDR1 is MNHEY and CDR2 SMNVEV (reference sequence). The CDR3 has 13 amino acids.

This sequence joins TRBV19 and TRBJ1-1, with no clear D. Germline assignment: CDR1 LNHDA and CDR2 SQIVND (reference sequence). Trimming stripped 3 bases from V and 2 bases from J, with 7 bases between. The CDR3 runs 13 residues. The CDR3 loop reads CASSIPRNTEAFF. CDR3 nucleotides: TGTGCCAGTAGTATTCCCAGAAACACTGAAGCTTTCTTT.

The CDR3 DNA follows: TGCAGTGCTAGATTGGGGGGGGGAGTAGATACGCAGTATTTT. Encoded protein: CSARLGGGVDTQYF. The chain uses TRBV20-1 and TRBJ2-3; 7 bases are shared with TRBD2. V lost 2 bases to trimming and J lost 5 bases; unmatched junction nucleotides: 7. The V gene's germline CDR1 is DFQATT and CDR2 SNEGSKA (reference sequence). The CDR3 has 14 residues.

The CDR3 sequence is CSAARRTSSSYEQYF. The DNA of the CDR3 is TGCAGTGCTGCCAGACGGACTAGCAGCTCCTACGAGCAGTACTTC. The genes are TRBV20-1 and TRBJ2-7; 8 nucleotides match TRBD2. Germline lookup yields CDR1 DFQATT and CDR2 SNEGSKA (reference sequence). J was trimmed by 0 bases and V by 5 bases; bases with no gene match: 9. CDR3 length: 15 residues.

The V call is TRBV20-1, the J call TRBJ2-7; 7 bases agree with TRBD1. Germline loops: CDR1 DFQATT, CDR2 SNEGSKA (reference sequence). The CDR3 is 15 residues long. The ends lost 3 bases at V and 2 bases at J; junction bases unmatched: 10. CDR3 nucleotide sequence: TGCAGTGCTAGTCCCCGACAGGGAAAGGCCTACGAGCAGTACTTC. Amino acids: CSASPRQGKAYEQYF.

J is TRBJ2-5 and V is TRBV7-9; the D call may be TRBD1 or TRBD2 (5 bases each). The germline gives CDR1 SEHNR, CDR2 FQNEAQ (reference sequence). With 5 bases removed from V and 1 base from J, the gap between germline ends came to 14 bases. The CDR3 has 15 residues. The CDR3 sequence is CASSVGDGPQETQYF. CDR3 nucleotide sequence: TGTGCCAGCAGCGTGGGGGACGGACCCCAAGAGACCCAGTACTTC.

Only a few counts were recorded for this clonotype. The rearrangement uses TRBV27 and TRBJ2-1; TRBD2 aligns across 11 bases. In germline, CDR1 is MNHEY, CDR2 SMNVEV (reference sequence). The CDR3 spans 14 residues. After removal of 5 bases from V and 10 bases from J, the junction contained 7 bases not matched to a gene. Written as DNA, the CDR3 is TGTGCCAGCAGTATCCTAGCGGGAGGAGAAGAGCAGTTCTTC. Residues: CASSILAGGEEQFF.